These 19 T cell receptor beta chains originate from one sample sequenced in a study of blood T cell repertoires in COVID-19. Here immunoSEQ multiplex PCR was the method, and the copy in TCRdb shows in-frame clones only, minus some. The sample contains about 210,000 clones, approximately 84% of which appear only once. The material sequenced was peripheral blood. These receptor sequences come from a woman aged 45-60 years with active or convalescent COVID-19.

The CDR3 coding sequence is TGTGCCAGCAGGCCCCAGACAGGGCTTGGTCCAGATACGCAGTATTTT. Protein sequence: CASRPQTGLGPDTQYF. The chain employs TRBV13 and TRBJ2-3; 7 positions agree with TRBD1. The CDR3 length is 16 residues. After removal of 6 bases from V and 4 bases from J, the junction contained 13 bases not matched to a gene. Germline V gene data show CDR1 as PRHDT and CDR2 as FYEKMQ (reference sequence). Based on the CDR3 plus reference TRBV13 and TRBJ2-3, the full variable domain is AAGVIQSPRHLIKEKRETATLKCYPIPRHDTVYWYQQGPGQDPQFLISFYEKMQSDKGSIPDRFSAQQFSDYHSELNMSSLELGDSALYFCASRPQTGLGPDTQYFGPGTRLTVL.

The chain employs TRBV7-3 and TRBJ2-2; TRBD2 matches at 10 bases. The CDR3 extends over 16 amino acids. CDR1 is SGHTA and CDR2 is FQGTGA in the germline V gene. V was clipped by 5 bases and J by 9 bases; unmatched bases: 12. CDR3 sequence reads: CASSPWASGSVRELFF. The DNA for the CDR3 is TGTGCCAGCAGCCCGTGGGCTAGCGGGAGTGTTCGGGAGCTGTTTTTT. The full variable domain, completed using reference TRBV7-3 and TRBJ2-2, is GAGVSQTPSNKVTEKGKYVELRCDPISGHTALYWYRQSLGQGPEFLIYFQGTGAADDSGLPNDRFFAVRPEGSVSTLKIQRTERGDSAVYLCASSPWASGSVRELFFGEGSRLTVL.

This chain connects TRBV18 to TRBJ2-7; D is ambiguous. Trimming took 4 bases from V and 0 from J, leaving 7 bases between them. The CDR3 is made up of 13 amino acids. Germline CDR1 reads KGHSH; CDR2 reads LQKENI. Here the CDR3 DNA reads TGTGCCAGCTCACTAGACATCTCCTACGAGCAGTACGTC. As protein: CASSLDISYEQYV.

V usage is TRBV6-5 and J usage is TRBJ2-2; 12 positions agree with TRBD1. Germline V gene lookup returns CDR1 MNHEY and CDR2 SVGAGI. V lost 6 bases and J lost 4; bases outside the gene matches: 3. CDR3 length: 15 amino acids. CDR3 nucleotide sequence: TGTGCCAGCAGAGGGACAGGGGGCCGCACCGGGGAGCTGTTTTTT. Translated, it gives CASRGTGGRTGELFF.

This chain connects TRBV20-1 to TRBJ1-5, with TRBD1 matching 7 bases. The CDR3 has 14 amino acids. Germline loops: CDR1 DFQATT, CDR2 SNEGSKA (reference sequence). Trimming took 3 bases from V and 6 from J; bases not matched to a gene: 8. As DNA, the CDR3 is TGCAGTGCTAGTAAGGGGGCGCCGGGTCAGCCCCAGCATTTT. Translated: CSASKGAPGQPQHF.

The chain is built from TRBV5-4 and TRBJ2-2, with 7 nucleotides matching TRBD1. CDR3 length: 15 residues. CDR1 SGHNT and CDR2 YYREEE come from the germline V gene (reference sequence). J was trimmed by 7 bases and V by 0 bases; bases with no gene match: 6. The CDR3 is CASSLETGVRGELFF. CDR3 nucleotide sequence: TGTGCCAGCAGCTTGGAAACAGGGGTTCGCGGGGAGCTGTTTTTT.

Regarding this clone: The sample carries other DNA sequences with the same CDR3. The V and J genes are TRBV18 and TRBJ1-1, with D unresolved. CDR3 length: 13 residues. Trimming stripped 2 bases from V and 2 bases from J, with 6 bases between. The germline CDR1 and CDR2 sequences are KGHSH and LQKENI. The CDR3 sequence is CASSPTGNTEAFF. The CDR3 DNA follows: TGTGCCAGCTCACCAACGGGAAACACTGAAGCTTTCTTT.

This chain uses TRBV5-1 with TRBJ2-2; D is perhaps TRBD1 (7 bases). The CDR3 totals 15 residues. Per germline, CDR1 SGHRS and CDR2 YFSETQ. V dropped 4 bases and J dropped 3 bases, with 13 bases sitting between them. CDR3 coding DNA: TGCGCCAGCAGCGCTGACAGGGAGGACACCGGGGAGCTGTTTTTT. Encoded protein: CASSADREDTGELFF.

The CDR3 nucleotides read TGCGCCAGCAGTGCCTCTTACACCGGGGAGCTGTTTTTT. The encoded protein is CASSASYTGELFF. The chain has TRBV10-1 and TRBJ2-2, with unresolved D. There are 13 residues in the CDR3. CDR1 WNHNN and CDR2 SYGVQD come from the germline V gene (reference sequence). Trimming removed 4 bases at V and 3 bases at J, with 6 bases between.

CDR3 region: CASSLDRGRPQHF. In DNA form, the CDR3 reads TGCGCCAGCAGCTTGGACAGGGGGAGGCCCCAGCATTTT. This chain joins TRBV5-1 and TRBJ1-5; 8 bases agree with TRBD1. Germline V CDR1 and CDR2: SGHRS, YFSETQ. The CDR3 sequence is 13 residues long. V was pared by 0 bases and J by 9 bases, with 2 bases of the junction left unmatched.

This chain uses TRBV2 with TRBJ1-4, with D tentatively TRBD1 (6 bases). The CDR3 is made up of 14 amino acids. Germline V gene sequence: CDR1 SNHLY, CDR2 FYNNEI. Trimming took 6 bases from V and 8 from J, leaving 16 bases between them. CDR3 loop: CASSLQGLQEKLFF. The CDR3 region has the DNA TGTGCCAGCAGCTTACAGGGATTACAGGAAAAACTGTTTTTT.

The rearrangement uses TRBV6-5 and TRBJ1-2, with 11 bases matching TRBD1. CDR3 length equals 15 residues. Germline V gene data show CDR1 as MNHEY and CDR2 as SVGAGI. The J segment lost 4 bases and the V segment lost 2 bases, leaving 3 bases of the junction unmatched. The CDR3 loop reads CASSYLGTGGYGYTF. The CDR3 DNA reads TGTGCCAGCAGTTACCTCGGGACAGGGGGCTATGGCTACACCTTC.

The J gene is TRBJ2-2, the V gene TRBV5-4; 8 positions agree with TRBD1. Germline V lookup: CDR1 SGHNT, CDR2 YYREEE (reference sequence). J lost 0 bases, V lost 4 bases, and 2 bases had no gene match. The length of the CDR3 is 15 residues. CDR3 residues: CASSAGGANTGELFF. In DNA form, the CDR3 reads TGTGCCAGCAGCGCAGGGGGCGCGAACACCGGGGAGCTGTTTTTT.

This clone appeared a few times. The V call is TRBV7-9, the J call TRBJ1-5, with TRBD1 matching over 7 bases. J was trimmed by 4 bases and V by 4 bases; bases with no gene match: 4. The CDR3 is made up of 14 amino acids. Germline V gene data show CDR1 as SEHNR and CDR2 as FQNEAQ (reference sequence). The CDR3 DNA follows: TGTGCCAGCAGCTCGGGACAGCCGAATCAGCCCCAGCATTTT. Its protein product is CASSSGQPNQPQHF.

V usage is TRBV4-1 and J usage is TRBJ2-7; maybe TRBD2 (5 bases). This CDR3 contains 15 residues. Germline V gene data show CDR1 as MGHRA and CDR2 as YSYEKL. V was trimmed by 1 base and J by 4 bases, leaving 14 bases between them. The DNA for the CDR3 is TGCGCCAGCAGCCAAGTCTCGGGAAAGAGTTACGAGCAGTACTTC. This translates into CASSQVSGKSYEQYF.

Written as DNA, the CDR3 is TGCGCCAGTGGGGGACGGGAGCGACGCAATTACGAGCAGTACTTC. Translated: CASGGRERRNYEQYF. This rearrangement joins TRBV10-2 to TRBJ2-7; tentative D call: TRBD2 (6 bases). V was shortened by 9 bases and J by 4 bases, with 22 bases between the two germline ends. The CDR3 runs 15 residues. Germline CDR1 reads WSHSY; CDR2 reads SAAADI.

This chain uses TRBV27 with TRBJ1-6; D is ambiguous. Trimming took off 5 bases at V and 6 bases at J, with 11 bases between the two ends. Germline CDR1 MNHEY, CDR2 SMNVEV (reference sequence). This CDR3 is built from 14 residues. CDR3 sequence (DNA): TGTGCCAGCAGTCCAGCGATACTTAATTCACCCCTCCACTTT. Translated: CASSPAILNSPLHF.

V and J are TRBV11-2 and TRBJ1-2, with D uncertain. The V end lost 5 bases, the J end lost 8 bases, and 18 bases lay between the germline ends. Germline V lookup: CDR1 SGHAT, CDR2 FQNNGV. This CDR3 contains 14 residues. The CDR3 DNA reads TGTGCCAGCAGCACAATGCCCTATCCGGGGGGCTACACCTTC. Amino acids: CASSTMPYPGGYTF.

The CDR3 reads CASSYPGTSENTQYF. The DNA for the CDR3 is TGTGCCAGCAGTTACCCGGGGACTAGCGAGAATACGCAGTATTTT. The chain joins TRBV6-6 to TRBJ2-3; 10 nucleotides match TRBD2. V was pared by 2 bases and J by 7 bases, with 6 bases of the junction left unmatched. This CDR3 has 15 residues. CDR1 and CDR2 (germline): MNHNY, SVGAGI (reference sequence).